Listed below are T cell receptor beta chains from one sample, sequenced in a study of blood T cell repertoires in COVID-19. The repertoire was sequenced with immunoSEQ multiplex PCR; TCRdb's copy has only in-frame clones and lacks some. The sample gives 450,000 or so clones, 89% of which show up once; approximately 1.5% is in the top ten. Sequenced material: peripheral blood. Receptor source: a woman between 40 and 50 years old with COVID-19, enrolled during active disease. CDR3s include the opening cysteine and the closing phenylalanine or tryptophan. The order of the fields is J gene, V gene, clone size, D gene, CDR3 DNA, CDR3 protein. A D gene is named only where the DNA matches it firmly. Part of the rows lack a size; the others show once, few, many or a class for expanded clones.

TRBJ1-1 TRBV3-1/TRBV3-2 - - TGTGCCAGCAGCCCACTGGGCAGGGCGAACACTGAAGCTTTCTTT CASSPLGRANTEAFF
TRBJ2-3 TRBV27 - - TGTGCCAGCAGGAGGGGGATTCACTTCACAGATACGCAGTATTTT CASRRGIHFTDTQYF
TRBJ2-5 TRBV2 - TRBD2 TGTGCCAGCAACCCCGGGGGGAGGGAGACCCAGTACTTC CASNPGGRETQYF
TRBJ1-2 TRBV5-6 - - TGTGCCAGCAGATTAGACCTCTCTAGTGGCTACACCTTC CASRLDLSSGYTF
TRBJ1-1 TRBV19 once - TGTGCCAGTAGTATTTGGGCCGCGGGGAACACTGAAGCTTTCTTT CASSIWAAGNTEAFF
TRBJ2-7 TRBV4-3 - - TGCGCCAGCAGCCCCAGATTGGCAGGGGGGCCCTACGAGCAGTACTTC CASSPRLAGGPYEQYF
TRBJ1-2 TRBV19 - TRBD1 TGTGCCAGTCGGCTGCCGGGACAGCTTTATGGCTACACCTTC CASRLPGQLYGYTF
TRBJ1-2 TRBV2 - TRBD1 TGTGCCAGCATCGAACAGGGGGCGATGGGTGATGGCTACACCTTC CASIEQGAMGDGYTF
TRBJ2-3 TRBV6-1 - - TGTGCCAGCAGTGAAGAGATCAGCGGACCCTACCCAGATACGCAGTATTTT CASSEEISGPYPDTQYF
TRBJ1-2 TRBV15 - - TGTGCCACCAGCAGGGAACCTACTTCGGGACCGGGAGGAGGTGGCTACACCTTC CATSREPTSGPGGGGYTF
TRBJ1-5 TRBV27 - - TGTGCCAGCAGGTCACGACAGCTAGGGAGCAATCAGCCCCAGCATTTT CASRSRQLGSNQPQHF
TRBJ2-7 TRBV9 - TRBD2 TGTGCCAGCAGCGTATTCCGCCCGGGGGGGGGCCCCTACGAGCAGTACTTC CASSVFRPGGGPYEQYF
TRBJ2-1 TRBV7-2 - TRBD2 TGTGCCAGCAGCTTGTCCGGGGGGGAAAGGAGCAATGAGCAGTTCTTC CASSLSGGERSNEQFF
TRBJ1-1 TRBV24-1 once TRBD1 TGTGCCACCAGTGATGGGACAGGGGGCGCATACACTGAAGCTTTCTTT CATSDGTGGAYTEAFF
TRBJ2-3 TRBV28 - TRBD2 TGTGCCAGCAGTTCCACTAGCGGGAGGGTAGGGACAGATACGCAGTATTTT CASSSTSGRVGTDTQYF
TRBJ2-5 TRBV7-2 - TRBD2 TGTGCCAGCAGCCCCTCGGGGGGGACCCAAGAGACCCAGTACTTC CASSPSGGTQETQYF
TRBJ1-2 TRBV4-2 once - TGTGCCAGCAGCCAAGACAACAGGGTCGACTATGGCTACACCTTC CASSQDNRVDYGYTF
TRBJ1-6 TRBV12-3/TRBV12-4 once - TGTGCCAGCAGCATCAGGGGAGCACCCCTCCACTTT CASSIRGAPLHF
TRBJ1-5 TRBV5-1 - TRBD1 TGCGCCAGCAGCCCAGGGACAGGGAAGGGGCAGCCCCAGCATTTT CASSPGTGKGQPQHF
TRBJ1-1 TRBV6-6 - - TGTGCCAGCAGTTGGCCGGGGAACACTGAAGCTTTCTTT CASSWPGNTEAFF
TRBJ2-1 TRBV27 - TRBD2 TGTGCCAGCGTCCAGGGTACTAGCGGGAGCAATGAGCAGTTCTTC CASVQGTSGSNEQFF
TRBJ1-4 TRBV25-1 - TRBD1 TGTGCCAGCAGTGATCCGGGACAGCTTAATGAAAAACTGTTTTTT CASSDPGQLNEKLFF
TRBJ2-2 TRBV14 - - TGTGCCAGCAGCCAAGAGGGCAGGGAGAACACCGGGGAGCTGTTTTTT CASSQEGRENTGELFF
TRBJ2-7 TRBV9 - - TGTGCCAGCAGCGTAGCAGGGGCAAACTACGAGCAGTACTTC CASSVAGANYEQYF
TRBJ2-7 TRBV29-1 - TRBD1 TGCAGCGTTGTTAAGGGACAGGGTAGCTACGAGCAGTACTTC CSVVKGQGSYEQYF
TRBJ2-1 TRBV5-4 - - TGTGCCAGCAGCGATCAGGGGTTGCGGCTGGAGTTCTTC CASSDQGLRLEFF
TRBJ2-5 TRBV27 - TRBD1 TGTGCCAGCAGTTTTCGGGACAGGGGGTGGGAGACCCAGTACTTC CASSFRDRGWETQYF
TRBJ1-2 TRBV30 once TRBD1 TGTGCCTGGAGTGACCCTGGGACAGGGCGGCGACGCTACACCTTC CAWSDPGTGRRRYTF
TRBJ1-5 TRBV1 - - TGCACCAGCAGCCAAGAGGACAGGGGAGGTCAGCCCCAGCATTTT CTSSQEDRGGQPQHF
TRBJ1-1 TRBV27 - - TGTGCCAGCAGCCGGGGAGTCCCCTTGAACACTGAAGCTTTCTTT CASSRGVPLNTEAFF
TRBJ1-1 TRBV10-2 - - TGCGCCAGCCGGGTAGGGGCAAACACTGAAGCTTTCTTT CASRVGANTEAFF
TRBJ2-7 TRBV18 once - TGTGCCAGCGCCGGGACAAGCGACTACGAGCAGTACTTC CASAGTSDYEQYF
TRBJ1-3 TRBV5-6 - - TGTGCCAGCAGCATGCTGTCTCCGAGCTCTGGAAACACCATATATTTT CASSMLSPSSGNTIYF